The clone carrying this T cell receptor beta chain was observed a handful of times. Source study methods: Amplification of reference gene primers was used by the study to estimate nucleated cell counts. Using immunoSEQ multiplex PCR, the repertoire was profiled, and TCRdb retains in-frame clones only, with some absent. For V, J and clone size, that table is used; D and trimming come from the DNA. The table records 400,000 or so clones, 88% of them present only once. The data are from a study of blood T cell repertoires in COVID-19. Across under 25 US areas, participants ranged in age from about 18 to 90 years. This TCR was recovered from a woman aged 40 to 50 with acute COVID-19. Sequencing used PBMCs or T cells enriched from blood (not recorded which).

The CDR3 DNA follows: TGTGCCAGCAGTGATAACCCTATGCTGGACTATGGCTACACCTTC. Its translation is CASSDNPMLDYGYTF. The rearrangement joins TRBV6-1 to TRBJ1-2; no clear D gene. There are 15 residues in the CDR3. V lost 3 bases to trimming and J lost 3 bases, with 14 bases between them. In germline, CDR1 is MNHNS, CDR2 SASEGT.